A single sample is the source of the 8 T cell receptor beta chains below, sequenced in a study of T cell responses to AZD1222 COVID-19 vaccine. The protocol was immunoSEQ multiplex PCR, while the TCRdb copy is restricted to in-frame clones and leaves out a portion. The top ten hold approximately 18% of the sample, which has about 130,000 clones, 88% seen once. Sequenced material: peripheral blood, taken on day 0 of MenACWY control vaccination. The receptors derive from an adult in good health.

The rearrangement uses TRBV7-2 and TRBJ1-3, with no clear D. This CDR3 spans 15 amino acids. Germline loops: CDR1 SGHTA, CDR2 FQGNSA. The V gene lost 1 base and the J gene lost 0 bases, with 7 bases spanning the gap. CDR3 protein: CASSLDYGSGNTIYF. The CDR3 region has the DNA TGTGCCAGCAGCTTAGACTATGGCTCTGGAAACACCATATATTTT.

The V call is TRBV7-8, the J call TRBJ2-5; TRBD2 matches at 9 bases. The CDR3 extends over 13 amino acids. Germline CDR1 SGHVS, CDR2 FQNEAQ. Trimming took 5 bases from V and 6 from J; bases not matched to a gene: 4. The CDR3 loop is CASSTSGRKTQYF. For the CDR3, the DNA is TGTGCCAGCAGCACGAGCGGGAGGAAGACCCAGTACTTC.

V usage is TRBV21-1 and J usage is TRBJ1-2; the table's D call of TRBD1 was not tested on the DNA. TRBV21-1 is described as a pseudogene. This CDR3 contains 15 residues. The CDR3 here is CASAYLDRANYGYTF. The DNA of the CDR3 is TGTGCCAGCGCCTACTTGGACAGGGCCAACTATGGCTACACCTTC.

Here the CDR3 DNA reads TGTGCCAGCAGCCAAGGCGGGGGGACCTACGAGCAGTACTTC. This translates into CASSQGGGTYEQYF. V is TRBV3-1 (or the pseudogene TRBV3-2) and J is TRBJ2-7; 8 bases are shared with TRBD2. The V gene's germline CDR1 is LGHDT and CDR2 YNNKEL (reference sequence). V shed 1 base, J shed 2 bases, and the junction held 1 base outside the gene matches. This CDR3 region has 14 residues.

The chain links TRBV19 to TRBJ1-1, with D unclear. The V and J ends lost 3 bases and 1 base respectively, with 9 bases between them. The germline V gene encodes CDR1 LNHDA and CDR2 SQIVND (reference sequence). This CDR3 contains 14 residues. This CDR3 is CASSIWQQNTEAFF. CDR3 DNA sequence: TGTGCCAGTAGTATCTGGCAGCAGAACACTGAAGCTTTCTTT.

The chain combines TRBV28 with TRBJ2-4, with 8 bases that match TRBD2. CDR3 size: 15 residues. The germline CDR1 and CDR2 sequences are MDHEN and SYDVKM. The V and J ends lost 2 bases and 1 base, in that order; junction bases with no gene match: 1. The CDR3 DNA reads TGTGCCAGCAGTTTAGAGCGGGGGGCCAAAAACATTCAGTACTTC. Translating gives CASSLERGAKNIQYF.

CDR3 amino acids: CASSHRTSGSYEQYF. CDR3 nucleotide sequence: TGTGCCAGCAGCCACCGGACTAGCGGGAGCTACGAGCAGTACTTC. This chain joins TRBV3-1 (or the pseudogene TRBV3-2) and TRBJ2-7, with TRBD2 matching over 13 bases. Trimming at V came to 3 bases and at J to 3 bases, leaving 2 bases not matched to a gene. Germline V gene lookup returns CDR1 LGHDT and CDR2 YNNKEL (reference sequence). The CDR3 extends over 15 amino acids.

This clone has only a few counts. Compared with germline, one end of the junction differs, possibly owing to a read error. The gene calls are TRBV7-7 and TRBJ1-1, with D possibly matching TRBD1 (5 bases). This CDR3 spans 17 amino acids. CDR1 and CDR2 (germline): SSHAT, FNYEAQ (reference sequence). Here the CDR3 DNA reads TGTGCTAGCAGCCCCTTGAGGGGCGAATTTTTGAACACTGAAGCTTTCTTT. Translating gives CASSPLRGEFLNTEAFF.